This T cell receptor beta chain was obtained from a study of blood T cell repertoires in COVID-19. Study context: The samples span acute and convalescent COVID-19 from the United States, Italy and Spain. T cells, B-cell-depleted T cells, or PBMCs provided the cDNA or gDNA that served as material.

The germline CDR1 and CDR2 sequences are MNHEY and SVGEGT. The CDR3 is made up of 20 amino acids. V lost 1 base to trimming and J lost 4 bases; unmatched junction nucleotides: 13. Original data processing: Counts of nucleated cells, estimated from reference gene primer amplification, were obtained. This table comes from immunoSEQ multiplex PCR, and its TCRdb copy is limited to in-frame clones, with some not included. The V and J calls and the clone size are those of that table, but D and trimming were determined from the DNA. The sample carries some 99,000 clones, about 80% recorded once. This chain joins TRBV6-2 or TRBV6-3 and TRBJ2-3; TRBD2 matches 14 bases. This TCR was recovered from a man in his 70s with acute or convalescent COVID-19. Sequenced input: peripheral blood. Here the CDR3 reads CASSYWPPPGLAGGSDTQYF. CDR3 sequence (DNA): TGTGCCAGCAGTTACTGGCCCCCCCCCGGACTAGCGGGAGGATCAGATACGCAGTATTTT.